A selection of T cell receptor beta chains follows, all from one sample in a study of radiation and T cells in renal cell carcinoma. Profiling relied on immunoSEQ multiplex PCR, and the TCRdb table lists in-frame clones only, not all of them. The data show 130,000 to 150,000 clones, less than 90% seen once. Material: blood, obtained from a patient whose treatment included radiotherapy and nephrectomy. The receptors here all came from a woman between 50 and 59 years old with renal cell carcinoma. Both conserved end residues are part of each CDR3.

J gene | V gene | CDR3 protein
TRBJ1-6 | TRBV2 | CASTWDSYNSPLHF
TRBJ1-5 | TRBV28 | CASSFQGNQPQHF
TRBJ1-1 | TRBV11-3 | CASSLQEPGVANTEAFF
TRBJ1-1 | TRBV27 | CASSLVVDLGVTEAFF
TRBJ2-5 | TRBV9 | CASSGGTSGRLLRETQYF
TRBJ2-3 | TRBV6-1 | CASTRGDSTDTQYF
TRBJ1-4 | TRBV5-1 | CASSLDRATNEKLFF
TRBJ1-2 | TRBV5-1 | CASSSTGDYGYTF
TRBJ2-7 | TRBV2 | CASSGTGYEQYF
TRBJ2-7 | TRBV5-1 | CASSLAGGGLDEQYF
TRBJ2-2 | TRBV4-3 | CASRVGAANTGELFF
TRBJ1-1 | TRBV27 | CASSLGENYMNTEAFF
TRBJ2-2 | TRBV19 | CASFSSGREMAGELFF
TRBJ1-5 | TRBV19 | CASTTSGGANQPQHF
TRBJ2-5 | TRBV5-1 | CASSFTRDLRETQYF
TRBJ1-1 | TRBV11-2 | CASSSQGRSAEAFF
TRBJ2-1 | TRBV5-6 | CASSLTSGSYNEQFF
TRBJ2-1 | TRBV7-2 | CASSLSLAGYNEQFF
TRBJ1-4 | TRBV23-1 | CASSPIDNVREKLFF
TRBJ1-5 | TRBV10-1 | CASSSGGVDQPQHF
TRBJ2-7 | TRBV30 | CAWSGGAYEQYF
TRBJ1-6 | TRBV7-6 | CASSEATPLSPLHF
TRBJ1-3 | TRBV2 | CASSQPGPLLNTIYF